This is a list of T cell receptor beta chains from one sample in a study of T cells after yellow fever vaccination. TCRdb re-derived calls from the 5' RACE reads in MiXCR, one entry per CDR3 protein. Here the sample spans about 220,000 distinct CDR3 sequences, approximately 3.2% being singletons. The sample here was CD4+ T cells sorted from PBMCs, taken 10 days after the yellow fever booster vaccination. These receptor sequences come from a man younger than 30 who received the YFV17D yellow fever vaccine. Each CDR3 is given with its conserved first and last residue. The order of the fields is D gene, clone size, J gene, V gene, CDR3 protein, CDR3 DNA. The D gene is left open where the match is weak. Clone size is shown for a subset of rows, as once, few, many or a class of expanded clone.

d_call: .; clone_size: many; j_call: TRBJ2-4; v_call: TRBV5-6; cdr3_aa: CASSLAHGPQLQYF; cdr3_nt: TGTGCCAGCAGCTTGGCCCACGGGCCACAACTTCAGTACTTC
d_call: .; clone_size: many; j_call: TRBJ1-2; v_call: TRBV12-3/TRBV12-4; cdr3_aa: CASSWGSYGYTF; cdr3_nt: TGTGCCAGCAGCTGGGGGAGCTATGGCTACACCTTC
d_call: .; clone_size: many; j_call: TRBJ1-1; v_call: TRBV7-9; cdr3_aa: CASSEQQGNTEAFF; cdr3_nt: TGTGCCAGCAGCGAACAACAGGGGAACACTGAAGCTTTCTTT
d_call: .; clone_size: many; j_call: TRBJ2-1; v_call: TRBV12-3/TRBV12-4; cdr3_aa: CASSPPYNEQFF; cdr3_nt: TGTGCCAGCAGTCCGCCCTACAATGAGCAGTTCTTC
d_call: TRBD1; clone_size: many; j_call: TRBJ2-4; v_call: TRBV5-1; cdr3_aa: CASSSWGQGNIQYF; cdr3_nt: TGCGCCAGCAGCTCGTGGGGACAGGGGAACATTCAGTACTTC
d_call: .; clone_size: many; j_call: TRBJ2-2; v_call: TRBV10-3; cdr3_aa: CAIEDLNTGELFF; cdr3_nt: TGTGCCATCGAAGACTTGAACACCGGGGAGCTGTTTTTT
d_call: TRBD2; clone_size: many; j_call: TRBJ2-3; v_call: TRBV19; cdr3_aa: CAGKKGDRGAGATTSTDTQYF; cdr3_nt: TGTGCCGGGAAAAAAGGCGATAGGGGAGCGGGGGCGACAACTAGCACAGATACGCAGTATTTT
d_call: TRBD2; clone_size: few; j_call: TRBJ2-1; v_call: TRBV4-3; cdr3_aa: CASSQESVAGGRNEQFF; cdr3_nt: TGCGCCAGCAGCCAAGAGTCCGTAGCGGGGGGACGTAATGAGCAGTTCTTC
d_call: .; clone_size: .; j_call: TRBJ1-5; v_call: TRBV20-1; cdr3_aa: CSVRQDSNQPQHF; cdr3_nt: TGCAGTGTACGACAGGATAGCAATCAGCCCCAGCATTTT
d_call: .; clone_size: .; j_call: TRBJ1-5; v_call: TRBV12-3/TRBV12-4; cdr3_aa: CASSLLTDQPQHF; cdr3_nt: TGTGCCAGCAGCTTACTGACAGATCAGCCCCAGCATTTT
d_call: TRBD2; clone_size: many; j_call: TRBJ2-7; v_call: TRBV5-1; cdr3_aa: CASSLVASGGAVITYEQYF; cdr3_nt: TGCGCCAGCAGCTTGGTTGCTAGCGGGGGGGCAGTGATAACCTACGAGCAGTACTTC
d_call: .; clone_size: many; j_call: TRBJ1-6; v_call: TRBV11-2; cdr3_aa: CASSPISGTGRSPLHF; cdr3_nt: TGTGCCAGCAGCCCGATCTCGGGGACTGGCCGTTCACCCCTCCACTTT
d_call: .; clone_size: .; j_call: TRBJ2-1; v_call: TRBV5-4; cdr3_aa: CASSPWTVGEHFF; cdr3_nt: TGTGCCAGCAGCCCCTGGACAGTTGGTGAGCATTTCTTC
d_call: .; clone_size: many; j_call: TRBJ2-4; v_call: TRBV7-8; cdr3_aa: CASSLWRDGNIQYF; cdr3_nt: TGTGCCAGCAGCTTATGGCGGGACGGAAACATTCAGTACTTC
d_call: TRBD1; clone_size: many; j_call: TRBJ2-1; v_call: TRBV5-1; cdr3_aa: CASTRQGQGDGEQFF; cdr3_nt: TGCGCCAGCACCAGACAGGGACAGGGTGACGGGGAGCAGTTCTTC
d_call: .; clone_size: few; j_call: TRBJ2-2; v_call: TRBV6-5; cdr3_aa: CGTGTNTGELFF; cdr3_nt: TGTGGGACGGGGACGAACACCGGGGAGCTGTTTTTT
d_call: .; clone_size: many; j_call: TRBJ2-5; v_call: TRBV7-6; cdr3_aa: CASSGRGPQETQYF; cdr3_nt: TGTGCCAGCAGCGGGCGGGGGCCCCAAGAGACCCAGTACTTC
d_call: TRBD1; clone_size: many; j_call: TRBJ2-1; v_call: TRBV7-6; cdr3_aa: CASSYDRERGQFF; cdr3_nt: TGTGCCAGCAGCTACGACAGGGAAAGAGGGCAGTTCTTC
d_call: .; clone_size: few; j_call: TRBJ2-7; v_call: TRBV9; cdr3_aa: CASSVGPGGEGAMSEQYF; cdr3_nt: TGTGCCAGCAGCGTAGGCCCAGGAGGGGAGGGGGCGATGAGCGAGCAGTACTTC
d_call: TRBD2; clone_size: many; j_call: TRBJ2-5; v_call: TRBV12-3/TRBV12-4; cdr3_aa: CASSRPTDLAGGSQETQYF; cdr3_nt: TGTGCCAGCAGTCGACCAACCGATCTAGCGGGGGGTAGTCAAGAGACCCAGTACTTC
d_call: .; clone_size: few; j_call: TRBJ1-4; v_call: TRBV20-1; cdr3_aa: CSAVEGSGWEKLFF; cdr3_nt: TGCAGTGCCGTTGAGGGGTCAGGGTGGGAAAAACTGTTTTTT
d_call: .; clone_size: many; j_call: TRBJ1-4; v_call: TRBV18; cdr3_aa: CASSTIPEGNEKLFF; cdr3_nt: TGTGCCAGCTCCACTATCCCAGAGGGGAATGAAAAACTGTTTTTT
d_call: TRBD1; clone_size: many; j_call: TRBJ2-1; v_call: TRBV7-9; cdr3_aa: CASSFYGQGPYNEQFF; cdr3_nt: TGTGCCAGCAGCTTTTACGGACAGGGCCCGTACAATGAGCAGTTCTTC
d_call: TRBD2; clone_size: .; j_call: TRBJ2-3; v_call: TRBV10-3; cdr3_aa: CATLFAPLRGGPDTQYF; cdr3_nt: TGTGCCACCCTATTCGCCCCTCTGCGGGGGGGCCCAGATACGCAGTATTTT
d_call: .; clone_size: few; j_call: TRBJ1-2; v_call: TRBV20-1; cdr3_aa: CSARARGPAGGYTF; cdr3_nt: TGCAGTGCTAGAGCACGGGGCCCAGCCGGAGGCTACACCTTC
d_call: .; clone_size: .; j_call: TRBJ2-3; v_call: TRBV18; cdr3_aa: CASSSETLSTDTQYF; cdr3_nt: TGTGCCAGCTCATCAGAGACGCTGAGCACAGATACGCAGTATTTT
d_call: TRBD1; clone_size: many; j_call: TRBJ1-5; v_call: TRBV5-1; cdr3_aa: CASSPTGGYQPQHF; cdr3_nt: TGCGCCAGCAGCCCGACAGGGGGATACCAGCCCCAGCATTTT
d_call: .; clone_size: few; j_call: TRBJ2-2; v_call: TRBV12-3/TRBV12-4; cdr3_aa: CASSFTDGELFF; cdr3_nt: TGTGCCAGCAGTTTTACGGACGGGGAGCTGTTTTTT
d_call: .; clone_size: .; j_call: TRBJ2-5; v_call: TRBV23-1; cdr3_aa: CASIGDGRRQETQYF; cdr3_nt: TGCGCCAGCATAGGAGATGGCCGTCGGCAAGAGACCCAGTACTTC